The rows below give T cell receptor beta chains drawn from one sample of a study of regulatory T cells in long-lasting Graves disease. One entry per CDR3 protein results from TCRdb running MiXCR on the multiplex PCR reads. Of about 520,000 distinct CDR3 sequences listed, around 11% are singletons. The sample was also linked to a second study, of T cells in Graves' hyperthyroidism and ophthalmopathy.

The material sequenced was peripheral blood mononuclear cells (PBMCs), taken at new diagnosis, from a patient treated with antithyroid drugs. Every receptor here comes from a woman under 40 with Graves disease. Both conserved end residues are trimmed from each CDR3.

V gene: TRBV20-1
CDR3 protein: SAERPATDTQY

V gene: TRBV7-9
CDR3 protein: ASSLFTTGEDQPQH

V gene: TRBV28
CDR3 protein: ASSIINTEAF

V gene: TRBV30
CDR3 protein: AWSLGQGAEELF

V gene: TRBV12-3/TRBV12-4
CDR3 protein: ASSFSTGVTDTQY

V gene: TRBV6-1
CDR3 protein: ASSASGTYYTGELF

V gene: TRBV11-3
CDR3 protein: ASSYWGERTEAF

V gene: TRBV30
CDR3 protein: AWSAGFTEAF

V gene: TRBV27
CDR3 protein: ASSLLEDTEAF

V gene: TRBV9
CDR3 protein: ASSRDWTYEQY

V gene: TRBV19
CDR3 protein: ASSSHSGNTEAF

V gene: TRBV2
CDR3 protein: ASSALLAGLAKNIQY

V gene: TRBV5-1
CDR3 protein: ASRTSGEQF

V gene: TRBV12-3/TRBV12-4
CDR3 protein: ASSSGTGVYGYT

V gene: TRBV28
CDR3 protein: ASSLPAYRAF

V gene: TRBV11-2
CDR3 protein: ASSAGLLNEQF

V gene: TRBV28
CDR3 protein: ASSPRRDAAYEQY

V gene: TRBV18
CDR3 protein: ASSPGYNQPQH

V gene: TRBV20-1
CDR3 protein: SATRGAYSNQPQH

V gene: TRBV5-1
CDR3 protein: ASSIGKLAGADEQF

V gene: TRBV5-1
CDR3 protein: ASSPGDRDTGELF

V gene: TRBV6-2/TRBV6-3
CDR3 protein: ASSYYGIGEQF

V gene: TRBV9
CDR3 protein: ASSVEEGTYEQY

V gene: TRBV19
CDR3 protein: ASSVDGQIPNYGYT

V gene: TRBV5-1
CDR3 protein: ASSLAPGTGGFGYT

V gene: TRBV7-2
CDR3 protein: ASSHPRDQGVREKLF

V gene: TRBV9
CDR3 protein: ASSVGRRASYNEQF